These T cell receptor beta chains were read from a single sample in a study of blood T cell repertoires in COVID-19. Clones were sequenced by immunoSEQ multiplex PCR, and TCRdb holds only the in-frame ones, with some missing. In the table there are around 430,000 clones, approximately 87% of which are singletons. Sequences were obtained from PBMCs or T cells enriched from blood (not recorded which). The source of these receptors is a woman between 45 and 60 years old who had recovered from COVID-19. Both conserved end residues are part of each CDR3. Each record gives: J gene, clone size, V gene, D gene, CDR3 DNA, CDR3 protein. D genes are given only for firm matches. Rows may omit the clone size; those that give it use once, few, many or a size class.

>TRBJ2-5|NA|TRBV18|TRBD2
TGTGCCAGCTCACCCAGACTAGCGGGGAACCAAGAGACCCAGTACTTC
CASSPRLAGNQETQYF
>TRBJ1-4|NA|TRBV4-2|NA
TGTGCCAGCAGCCAAGATCCCTCCATGCGAGGACTAAATGAAAAACTGTTTTTT
CASSQDPSMRGLNEKLFF
>TRBJ1-2|NA|TRBV3-1/TRBV3-2|TRBD1
TGTGCCAGCAGCACAGGGGGTAATAACTATGGCTACACCTTC
CASSTGGNNYGYTF
>TRBJ2-5|NA|TRBV11-2|TRBD2
TGTGCCAGCAGCTCCGGTGGGGGGGGAGAGACCCAGTACTTC
CASSSGGGGETQYF
>TRBJ1-3|NA|TRBV7-9|NA
TGTGCCAGCAGCCGACGGGGGAGCTCTGGAAACACCATATATTTT
CASSRRGSSGNTIYF
>TRBJ2-2|once|TRBV19|TRBD1
TGTGCCAGTAGGAGGACAGGTGGCGAGGGGGAGCTGTTTTTT
CASRRTGGEGELFF
>TRBJ1-1|NA|TRBV2|TRBD1
TGTGCCAGCAGTTCCGGGACAGCCATTGAAGCTTTCTTT
CASSSGTAIEAFF
>TRBJ1-6|NA|TRBV7-8|TRBD1
TGTGCCAGCAGTCCCGGGACAGCTCATAATTCACCCCTCCACTTT
CASSPGTAHNSPLHF
>TRBJ2-4|NA|TRBV19|NA
TGTGCCAGTAGTATGGGTCCCCGACAGGGAGGTGGCATTCAGTACTTC
CASSMGPRQGGGIQYF
>TRBJ1-2|NA|TRBV6-5|NA
TGTGCCAGCAGTTATAGACAAAACTATGGCTACACCTTC
CASSYRQNYGYTF
>TRBJ1-3|NA|TRBV2|TRBD1
TGTGCCAGCACCCCTCGGACAGGGGGCAGAATTTCTGGAAACACCATATATTTT
CASTPRTGGRISGNTIYF
>TRBJ2-2|NA|TRBV13|NA
TGTGCCAGCAGCTTAGACAGGCTCAACACCGGGGAGCTGTTTTTT
CASSLDRLNTGELFF
>TRBJ2-1|NA|TRBV27|NA
TGTGCCAGCAGTCCTCAGGGTTTGCGACGTAACAATGAGCAGTTCTTC
CASSPQGLRRNNEQFF
>TRBJ1-1|few|TRBV15|NA
TGTGCCACCAGCAGAGATCAGTATGAAGCTTTCTTT
CATSRDQYEAFF
>TRBJ1-2|NA|TRBV5-8|TRBD1
TGTGCCAGCAGCTGGGACAGGGGGCGTAGATATGGCTACACCTTC
CASSWDRGRRYGYTF
>TRBJ2-7|NA|TRBV19|NA
TGTGCCAGTAGTAACTACGGGACTTCGGGGGAGCAGTACTTC
CASSNYGTSGEQYF
>TRBJ1-6|NA|TRBV2|TRBD1
TGTGCCAGTGACAGGGGGGATTCACCCCTCCACTTT
CASDRGDSPLHF
>TRBJ2-5|NA|TRBV6-5|TRBD2
TGTGCCAGCAGTTACGAGACTAGCGGGGGGGCCCAGTACTTC
CASSYETSGGAQYF
>TRBJ2-1|NA|TRBV6-6|NA
TGTGCCAGCAGCCGAACCCTGCCGATTGGGGCCTGGGGGGATGAGCAGTTCTTC
CASSRTLPIGAWGDEQFF
>TRBJ1-4|NA|TRBV5-1|TRBD1
TGCGCCAGCAGCTGGGGGGACAGCGCAACTAATGAAAAACTGTTTTTT
CASSWGDSATNEKLFF
>TRBJ1-1|once|TRBV11-2|NA
TGTGCCAGCAGCTTAGGACTAGGCATGAACACTGAAGCTTTCTTT
CASSLGLGMNTEAFF
>TRBJ1-1|NA|TRBV12-3/TRBV12-4|TRBD1
TGTGCCAGCAGTAAAGGGGGCCCCACTGAAGCTTTCTTT
CASSKGGPTEAFF
>TRBJ2-5|NA|TRBV5-1|TRBD1
TGCGCCAGCAGACATTCGATTCACAGGGGATATCAAGAGACCCAGTACTTC
CASRHSIHRGYQETQYF
>TRBJ1-2|once|TRBV27|NA
TGTGCCAGCAGTTTATATGGCAGTAACTATGGCTACACCTTC
CASSLYGSNYGYTF
>TRBJ2-7|NA|TRBV19|TRBD2
TGTGCCAGTAGTATACAACTAGCGGCCAGCTACGAGCAGTACTTC
CASSIQLAASYEQYF
>TRBJ1-4|NA|TRBV5-5|NA
TGTGCCAGCAGCCCTAGGTTAACTAATGAAAAACTGTTTTTT
CASSPRLTNEKLFF
>TRBJ1-1|NA|TRBV7-2|TRBD1
TGTGCCAGCAGCCCAAGACAGGGCTTGAACACTGAAGCTTTCTTT
CASSPRQGLNTEAFF
>TRBJ1-2|NA|TRBV3-1/TRBV3-2|NA
TGTGCCAGCAGCCAGCCTCCAGGGGTGGGCTACACCTTC
CASSQPPGVGYTF
>TRBJ1-5|NA|TRBV6-2/TRBV6-3|TRBD1
TGTGCCAGCAGTAGGGGACAGGGGCGATATAGCAATCAGCCCCAGCATTTT
CASSRGQGRYSNQPQHF
>TRBJ1-1|NA|TRBV7-3|NA
TGTGCCAGCAGCTTAAGTGCGGGTAACACTGAAGCTTTCTTT
CASSLSAGNTEAFF
>TRBJ2-7|NA|TRBV29-1|TRBD1
TGCAGCGCCCTGACAGGGGGCGGCTCCTACGAGCAGTACTTC
CSALTGGGSYEQYF
>TRBJ1-2|once|TRBV3-1/TRBV3-2|NA
TGTGCCAGCAGCCCCCGGGAGGATCCCCTCTATGGCTACACCTTC
CASSPREDPLYGYTF
>TRBJ1-4|NA|TRBV7-9|TRBD1
TGTGCCAGCAGCCAAACCGGGACAGGGGGTGAAAAACTGTTTTTT
CASSQTGTGGEKLFF
>TRBJ1-1|NA|TRBV25-1|TRBD1
TGTGCCAGCAGTGGGACAGGGTTGAACACTGAAGCTTTCTTT
CASSGTGLNTEAFF
>TRBJ1-5|NA|TRBV30|TRBD1
TGTGCCTGGAGAGGGCAGGGGGGCAATCAGCCCCAGCATTTT
CAWRGQGGNQPQHF
>TRBJ2-2|NA|TRBV11-3|NA
TGTGCCAGCAGCTTAAGCGCCACCGGGGAGCTGTTTTTT
CASSLSATGELFF
>TRBJ1-4|NA|TRBV7-2|TRBD1
TGTGCCAGCAGCTTAGGTCAGGGGGGCACTAATGAAAAACTGTTTTTT
CASSLGQGGTNEKLFF
>TRBJ2-7|NA|TRBV3-1/TRBV3-2|TRBD2
TGTGCCAGCAGCCCAGCGGGGGGCGGGGGCTACGAGCAGTACTTC
CASSPAGGGGYEQYF
>TRBJ2-3|NA|TRBV7-2|NA
TGTGCCAGCAGCCCGGGGACTAGCACAGATACGCAGTATTTT
CASSPGTSTDTQYF
>TRBJ1-1|NA|TRBV6-5|NA
TGTGCCAGCAGTTACGGGGCCAACCTGGGGGAAGCTTTCTTT
CASSYGANLGEAFF
>TRBJ2-5|NA|TRBV7-9|NA
TGTGCCAGCAGCTTCTACGGGTCAGAGACCCAGTACTTC
CASSFYGSETQYF
>TRBJ2-1|NA|TRBV6-5|TRBD1
TGTGCCAGCAGACGACAGGGCTACAATGAGCAGTTCTTC
CASRRQGYNEQFF
>TRBJ1-2|NA|TRBV5-8|NA
TGTGCCAGCAGCTTCGGGTATGGCTACACCTTC
CASSFGYGYTF
>TRBJ2-2|few|TRBV5-1|NA
TGCGCCAGCAGCTTCACTGACAGAAGCACCGGGGAGCTGTTTTTT
CASSFTDRSTGELFF
>TRBJ1-5|few|TRBV30|TRBD1
TGTGCCTGGAGTTTTATGGGACAGGGAGGCCAGCCCCAGCATTTT
CAWSFMGQGGQPQHF
>TRBJ1-1|NA|TRBV6-5|TRBD1
TGTGCCAGCAGTACCATAACAGGGGGGCGCACTGAAGCTTTCTTT
CASSTITGGRTEAFF
>TRBJ1-3|NA|TRBV19|NA
TGTGCCAGTAGTATAGCCACACAACGCTCTGGAAACACCATATATTTT
CASSIATQRSGNTIYF
>TRBJ1-2|NA|TRBV6-5|TRBD1
TGTGCCAGCAGCCTAGGACAGGGGGGCTACACCTTC
CASSLGQGGYTF
>TRBJ1-1|NA|TRBV18|TRBD1
TGTGCCAGCTCCGGGACAGCCAGGGAGAGAGCTTTCTTT
CASSGTARERAFF
>TRBJ2-5|NA|TRBV10-3|TRBD1
TGTGCCACCACGGACAGGCCCTCGATAGGGACCCAGTACTTC
CATTDRPSIGTQYF
>TRBJ2-2|once|TRBV7-2|NA
TGTGCCAGCAGTCGCACAGGGGTGGGGGGTTTGGTCCGGGAGCTGTTTTTT
CASSRTGVGGLVRELFF
>TRBJ2-3|NA|TRBV3-1/TRBV3-2|TRBD2
TGTGCCAGCAGCCAAGTTGCGGGGGGCACAGATACGCAGTATTTT
CASSQVAGGTDTQYF
>TRBJ2-1|NA|TRBV9|TRBD2
TGTGCCAGCAGCCCCTACCGACTAGCGGGGCTCTCCGGGGAGCAGTTCTTC
CASSPYRLAGLSGEQFF
>TRBJ2-2|NA|TRBV7-2|TRBD2
TGTGCCAGCAGCTCCCGGGGGGACACCGGGGAGCTGTTTTTT
CASSSRGDTGELFF
>TRBJ1-2|NA|TRBV9|TRBD1
TGTGCCAGCAGCGTCGGGACAGGGGAATATGGCTACACCTTC
CASSVGTGEYGYTF